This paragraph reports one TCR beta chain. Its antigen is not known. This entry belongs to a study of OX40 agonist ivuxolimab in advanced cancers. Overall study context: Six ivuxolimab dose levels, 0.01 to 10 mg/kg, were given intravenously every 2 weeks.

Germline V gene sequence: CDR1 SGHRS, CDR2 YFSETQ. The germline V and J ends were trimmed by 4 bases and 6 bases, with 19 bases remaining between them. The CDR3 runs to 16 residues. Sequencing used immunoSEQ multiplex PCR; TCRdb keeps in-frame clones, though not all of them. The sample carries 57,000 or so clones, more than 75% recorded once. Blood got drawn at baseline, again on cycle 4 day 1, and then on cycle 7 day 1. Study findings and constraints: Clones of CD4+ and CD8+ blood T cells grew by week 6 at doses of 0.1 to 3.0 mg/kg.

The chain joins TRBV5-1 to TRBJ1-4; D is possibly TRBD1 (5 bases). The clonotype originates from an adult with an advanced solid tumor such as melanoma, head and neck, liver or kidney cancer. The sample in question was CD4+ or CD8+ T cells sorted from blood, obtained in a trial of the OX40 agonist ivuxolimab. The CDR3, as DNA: TGCGCCAGCAGCCCCACCGTGGGGGTCAAAGATGAAAAACTGTTTTTT. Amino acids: CASSPTVGVKDEKLFF. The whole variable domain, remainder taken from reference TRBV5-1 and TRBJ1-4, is KAGVTQTPRYLIKTRGQQVTLSCSPISGHRSVSWYQQTPGQGLQFLFEYFSETQRNKGNFPGRFSGRQFSNSRSEMNVSTLELGDSALYLCASSPTVGVKDEKLFFGSGTQLSVL.